These T cell receptor beta chains were read from a single sample in a study of T cells in Graves' hyperthyroidism and ophthalmopathy. MiXCR, applied by TCRdb to the multiplex PCR reads, yields one record per CDR3 protein. The sample has some 440,000 distinct CDR3 sequences, around 16% seen once. Material: blood. All receptors derive from a woman under 30 with Graves' hyperthyroidism. Both conserved end residues are part of each CDR3. Fields, in order: J gene, D gene, V gene, clone size, CDR3 DNA, CDR3 protein. The D gene is left open where the match is weak. Clone size, where shown, is once, few, many, or a class for clones that have expanded.

>TRBJ2-5|TRBD2|TRBV20-1|many
TGCAGTGCTCCCGGGAATAGCGGGCAGACCCAGTACTTC
CSAPGNSGQTQYF
>TRBJ2-1|NA|TRBV5-1|many
TGCGCCAGCAGCTTGGGGGCGAGCTCCTACAATGAGCAGTTCTTC
CASSLGASSYNEQFF
>TRBJ1-6|NA|TRBV27|NA
TGTGCCAGCAGTTTAGAGCTCTCCTATAATTCACCCCTCCACTTT
CASSLELSYNSPLHF
>TRBJ2-7|NA|TRBV15|many
TGTGCCACCAGCAGAGATAGGGATTCCTACGAGCAGTACTTC
CATSRDRDSYEQYF
>TRBJ2-5|NA|TRBV3-1|few
TGTGCCAGCAGCCAACATCCAGCTAACCCGGGGGAGACCCAGTACTTC
CASSQHPANPGETQYF
>TRBJ1-5|NA|TRBV4-1|NA
TGCGCCAGCAGCCAAGTATCAGGGTGGGGCAATCAGCCCCAGCATTTT
CASSQVSGWGNQPQHF
>TRBJ2-6|NA|TRBV19|NA
TGTGCCAGTAGTATAGAAGGCGCCGGGGCCAACGTCCTGACTTTC
CASSIEGAGANVLTF
>TRBJ2-3|TRBD2|TRBV4-2|NA
TGTGCCAGCAGCCAAGATCAGCAGCGGGGGCTCACAGATACGCAGTATTTT
CASSQDQQRGLTDTQYF
>TRBJ1-5|NA|TRBV20-1|many
TGCAGTGCTAGGGGGCCGGTCGGGGGTCAGCCCCAGCATTTT
CSARGPVGGQPQHF
>TRBJ2-7|NA|TRBV4-1|few
TGCGCCAGCAGCCAGGGGCAACAGTCCTACGAGCAGTACTTC
CASSQGQQSYEQYF